This is a list of T cell receptor beta chains from one sample in a study of shared clonotypes between healthy human individuals. The table came from immunoSEQ multiplex PCR; TCRdb's copy has only in-frame clones and leaves some out. Of some 500,000 clones in the sample, approximately 95% were seen once. Sequencing input: naive CD4+ T cells sorted from blood. These receptors came from a woman younger than 45 in good health. CDR3s include the opening cysteine and the closing phenylalanine or tryptophan. D genes are given only for firm matches. Rows give clone size only sometimes, using once, few, many, or a class for an expanded clone.

clone_size j_call d_call cdr3_length v_call cdr3_nt cdr3_aa
NA TRBJ1-5 TRBD1 16 TRBV19 TGTGCCAGTAGTTGGGGACAGGGCATTAGCAATCAGCCCCAGCATTTT CASSWGQGISNQPQHF
NA TRBJ2-3 NA 16 TRBV14 TGTGCCAGCAGCCCGACCCTAGCCGGAGGGCTTAAGCGGCAATATTTT CASSPTLAGGLKRQYF
once TRBJ1-2 TRBD1 15 TRBV15 TGTGCCACCAGTAGGGACAGGGTTGGAAACTATGGCTACACCTTC CATSRDRVGNYGYTF
NA TRBJ1-1 NA 15 TRBV19 TGTGCCTCTACAGGGACGTCCTGGGGGAACACTGAAGCTTTCTTT CASTGTSWGNTEAFF
NA TRBJ2-1 NA 10 TRBV20-1 TGCAGTGCTAGAGCGAAGGAGCAGTTCTTC CSARAKEQFF
NA TRBJ2-3 NA 16 TRBV7-6 TGTGCCAGCAGCGCCTATCCCCGACAAGAGGCAGATACGCAGTATTTT CASSAYPRQEADTQYF
once TRBJ1-2 NA 15 TRBV28 TGTGCCAGCAGCGCTAGATACAGGGCGATCTATGGCTACACCTTC CASSARYRAIYGYTF
NA TRBJ2-2 TRBD2 15 TRBV7-3 TGTGCCAGCAGCCTAGGTAGCGGGAGTGCCGGGGAGCTGTTTTTT CASSLGSGSAGELFF
NA TRBJ1-4 TRBD1 15 TRBV10-3 TGTGCCATCAGAAAAGGACAGGGTAATGATGAAAAACTGTTTTTT CAIRKGQGNDEKLFF
NA TRBJ2-4 TRBD2 16 TRBV5-1 TGCGCCAGCAGCCCGACTAGCGGGAGGGCGGGGGACATTCAGTACTTC CASSPTSGRAGDIQYF
NA TRBJ1-5 TRBD1 18 TRBV4-1 TGCGCCAGCAGCCAAGATAGACAGGGGGTGGTAGTTCGTCAGCCCCAGCATTTT CASSQDRQGVVVRQPQHF
NA TRBJ2-7 NA 12 TRBV18 TGTGCCAGCTCACTATCGCCCTACGAGCAGTACTTC CASSLSPYEQYF
NA TRBJ2-7 NA 12 TRBV2 TGTGCCAGCAGCCCGGGCATCTACGAGCAGTACTTC CASSPGIYEQYF
NA TRBJ2-7 NA 15 TRBV29-1 TGCAGCGTTGGGACAGAAAAAAGGAGAGGGTACGAGCAGTACTTC CSVGTEKRRGYEQYF
NA TRBJ2-3 NA 16 TRBV4-1 TGCGCCAGCAGCCAAGATAGGGCAGGGAGCACAGATACGCAGTATTTT CASSQDRAGSTDTQYF
NA TRBJ2-5 NA 14 TRBV5-1 TGCGCCTGCGGCGGGCAGGGTGGCCAAGAGACCCAGTACTTC CACGGQGGQETQYF
NA TRBJ2-7 NA 12 TRBV11-2 TGTGCCAGCAGCTTGGCGAATGGCGAGCAGTACTTC CASSLANGEQYF
NA TRBJ1-5 TRBD1 13 TRBV19 TGTGCCAGTAGTCTGGGACAGTATCAGCCCCAGCATTTT CASSLGQYQPQHF
NA TRBJ1-1 TRBD1 15 TRBV28 TGTGCCAGCAGTGCCGGGACAGCGGGGAACACTGAAGCTTTCTTT CASSAGTAGNTEAFF
NA TRBJ2-2 TRBD2 14 TRBV6-5 TGTGCCACCGGACTAGCGGCAAAGACCGGGGAGCTGTTTTTT CATGLAAKTGELFF
NA TRBJ2-1 NA 19 TRBV7-9 TGTGCCAGCAGCTTCCCAACTTCGGTTTGGGATGAGCTTTGGGATGAGCAGTTCTTC CASSFPTSVWDELWDEQFF
NA TRBJ2-7 TRBD2 15 TRBV7-2 TGTGCCAGCAGCTTAGGTTTCGGGGGGATCAACGAGCAGTACTTC CASSLGFGGINEQYF
NA TRBJ1-2 NA 15 TRBV5-6 TGTGCCAGCAGCTTGAGGACTACAGGGTTCTATGGCTACACCTTC CASSLRTTGFYGYTF
once TRBJ1-2 NA 15 TRBV6-5 TGTGCCAGCAGTTACTCGACAGGTACCAACTATGGCTACACCTTC CASSYSTGTNYGYTF
NA TRBJ1-1 NA 15 TRBV15 TGTGCCACCAGCAGAGATAGGAAAGGGGTGGCTGAAGCTTTCTTT CATSRDRKGVAEAFF
NA TRBJ2-3 NA 15 TRBV28 TGTGCCAGCAGTTTAGCTGGCACACGGACAGATACGCAGTATTTT CASSLAGTRTDTQYF
NA TRBJ1-5 NA 13 TRBV29-1 TGCAGCGTTACTACCAGGGGCGGTCAGCCCCAGCATTTT CSVTTRGGQPQHF
few TRBJ1-2 NA 13 TRBV19 TGTGCCAGTAGTCCGGGGACGGACCGTGGCTACACCTTC CASSPGTDRGYTF
NA TRBJ2-7 TRBD2 14 TRBV6-1 TGTGCCAGCAGTGAACGCGGGAGGTCCTACGAGCAGTACTTC CASSERGRSYEQYF
NA TRBJ2-1 TRBD2 14 TRBV2 TGTGCCAGCAGGGGACTAGCGGGAGTCAGTGAGCAGTTCTTC CASRGLAGVSEQFF
NA TRBJ1-1 NA 15 TRBV5-4 TGTGCCAGCAGCTCCTTTCGGGACGGCAACACTGAAGCTTTCTTT CASSSFRDGNTEAFF
NA TRBJ2-5 NA 13 TRBV10-2 TGCGCCAGTTGTCAAGCGGCCCAAGAGACCCAGTACTTC CASCQAAQETQYF
NA TRBJ1-2 NA 14 TRBV27 TGTGCCAGCAGTTTTGGGGGACTTAACTATGGCTACACCTTC CASSFGGLNYGYTF
NA TRBJ2-3 NA 12 TRBV11-2 TGTGCCAGCAGCAGAGGACCAGATACGCAGTATTTT CASSRGPDTQYF
NA TRBJ1-4 TRBD1 15 TRBV28 TGTGCCAGCAGGAATTCCGGGACAGGGAATGATAAACTGTTTTTT CASRNSGTGNDKLFF
NA TRBJ2-7 TRBD1 14 TRBV2 TGTGCCAGCAGTCTTAGGACAGGGCGGTACGAGCAGTACTTC CASSLRTGRYEQYF
NA TRBJ2-1 TRBD2 13 TRBV19 TGTGCCAGTATCTCTAGCGGAGGCAATGAGCAGTTCTTC CASISSGGNEQFF
NA TRBJ2-3 NA 14 TRBV6-1 TGTGCCAGCAGGCCTCGGGCAGTCACAGATACGCAGTATTTT CASRPRAVTDTQYF
NA TRBJ2-6 NA 17 TRBV19 TGTGCCAGTGCTAGTACCACCAAAACTTCTGGGGCCAACGTCCTGACTTTC CASASTTKTSGANVLTF
NA TRBJ2-5 NA 13 TRBV18 TGTACCAGCTCAACTAGAGAGTGGGAGACCCAGTACTTC CTSSTREWETQYF
once TRBJ2-1 TRBD2 21 TRBV10-1 TGCGCCAGCAGTGAGTCAAATTTGGGACTAGCGGGAGGACCCTTTTCCGATGAGCAGTTCTTC CASSESNLGLAGGPFSDEQFF
NA TRBJ2-7 NA 16 TRBV13 TGTGCCAGCAGCTTAGGCGTGGGGGTGAGCTCCTACGAGCAGTACTTC CASSLGVGVSSYEQYF
few TRBJ2-1 TRBD1 17 TRBV7-2 TGTGCCAGCAGCTTAAGACGGGGACAGGGCTCCTACAATGAGCAGTTCTTC CASSLRRGQGSYNEQFF
NA TRBJ2-7 TRBD2 15 TRBV11-1 TGTGCCAGCAGCTCAGGACTAGCGGGAGTGAACGAGCAGTACTTC CASSSGLAGVNEQYF
NA TRBJ2-4 NA 14 TRBV9 TGTGCCAGCAGCGTAGAAATAGGGCAGAACATTCAGTACTTC CASSVEIGQNIQYF
NA TRBJ2-5 NA 15 TRBV29-1 TGCAGCGTTGAAGAGAGGGAAATAGGCGGAGAGACCCAGTACTTC CSVEEREIGGETQYF
NA TRBJ1-2 NA 12 TRBV28 TGTGCCAGCAGTTTCGAAGACAGAAGCTACACCTTC CASSFEDRSYTF
once TRBJ2-7 TRBD1 17 TRBV4-1 TGCGCCAGCAGCCAAGAGAGGGGGACAGGGTCATACTACGAGCAGTACTTC CASSQERGTGSYYEQYF
NA TRBJ2-1 NA 14 TRBV11-1 TGTGCCAGCAGCTTTGGGGGCCCCTACAATGAGCAGTTCTTC CASSFGGPYNEQFF
NA TRBJ1-5 NA 13 TRBV6-1 TGTGCCAGCAGTGCTCAGTACAATCAGCCCCAGCATTTT CASSAQYNQPQHF
NA TRBJ2-5 TRBD1 15 TRBV28 TGTGCCAGCAGTCCTCAGACAGGGACCCAAGAGACCCAGTACTTC CASSPQTGTQETQYF
NA TRBJ2-7 TRBD2 13 TRBV30 TGTGCCTGGGCTAGCGCGGGAGTAAGCGAGCAGTACTTC CAWASAGVSEQYF
NA TRBJ1-4 TRBD1 14 TRBV5-4 TGTGCCAGCAGCCGGGACAGCGTTAATGAAAAACTGTTTTTT CASSRDSVNEKLFF
NA TRBJ2-2 NA 15 TRBV6-4 TGTGCCAGCAGTGTTTTCGAAGGAGACGGCGGGGAGCTGTTTTTT CASSVFEGDGGELFF